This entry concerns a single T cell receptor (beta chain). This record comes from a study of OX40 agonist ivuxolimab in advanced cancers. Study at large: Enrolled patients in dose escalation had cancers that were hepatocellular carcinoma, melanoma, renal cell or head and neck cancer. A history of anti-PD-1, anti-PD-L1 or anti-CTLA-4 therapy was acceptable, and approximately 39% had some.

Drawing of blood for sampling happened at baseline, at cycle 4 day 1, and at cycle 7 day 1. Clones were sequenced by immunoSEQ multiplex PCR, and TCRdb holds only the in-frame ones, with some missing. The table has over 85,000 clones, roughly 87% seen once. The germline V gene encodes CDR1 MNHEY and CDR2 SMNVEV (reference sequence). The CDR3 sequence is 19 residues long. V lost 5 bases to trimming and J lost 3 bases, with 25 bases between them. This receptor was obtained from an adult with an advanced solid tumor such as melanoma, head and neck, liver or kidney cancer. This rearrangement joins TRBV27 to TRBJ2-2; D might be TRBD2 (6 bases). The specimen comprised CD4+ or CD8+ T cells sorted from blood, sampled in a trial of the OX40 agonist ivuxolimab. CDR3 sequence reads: CASSLTTGTPKAYTGELFF. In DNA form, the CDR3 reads TGTGCCAGCAGTCTCACTACCGGGACTCCCAAAGCCTACACCGGGGAGCTGTTTTTT.